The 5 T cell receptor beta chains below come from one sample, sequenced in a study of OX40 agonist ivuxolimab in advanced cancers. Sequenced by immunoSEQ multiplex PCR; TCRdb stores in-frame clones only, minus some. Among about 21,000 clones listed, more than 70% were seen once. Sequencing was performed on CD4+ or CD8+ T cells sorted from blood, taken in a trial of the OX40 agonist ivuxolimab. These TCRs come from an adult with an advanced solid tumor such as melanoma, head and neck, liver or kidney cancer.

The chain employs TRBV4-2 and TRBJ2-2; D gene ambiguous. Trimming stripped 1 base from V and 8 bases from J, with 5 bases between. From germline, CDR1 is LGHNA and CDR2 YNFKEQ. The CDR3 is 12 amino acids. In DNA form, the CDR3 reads TGTGCCAGCAGCCAAGGGCGGGGGGAGCTGTTTTTT. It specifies CASSQGRGELFF.

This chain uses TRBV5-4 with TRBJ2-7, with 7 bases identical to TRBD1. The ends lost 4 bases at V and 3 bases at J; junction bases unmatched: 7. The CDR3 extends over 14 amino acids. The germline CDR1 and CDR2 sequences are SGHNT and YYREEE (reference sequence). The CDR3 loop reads CASSPGQSRYEQYF. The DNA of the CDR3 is TGTGCCAGCAGCCCGGGACAGTCCCGCTACGAGCAGTACTTC. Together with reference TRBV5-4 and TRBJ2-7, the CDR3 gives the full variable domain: ETGVTQSPTHLIKTRGQQVTLRCSSQSGHNTVSWYQQALGQGPQFIFQYYREEENGRGNFPPRFSGLQFPNYSSELNVNALELDDSALYLCASSPGQSRYEQYFGPGTRLTVT.

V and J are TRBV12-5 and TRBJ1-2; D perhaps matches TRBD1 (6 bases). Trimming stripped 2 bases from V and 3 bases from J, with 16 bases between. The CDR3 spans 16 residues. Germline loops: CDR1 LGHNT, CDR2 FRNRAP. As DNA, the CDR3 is TGTGCTAGTGGTTTGCCAGGCGAGGCAGGGGACTATGGCTACACCTTC. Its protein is CASGLPGEAGDYGYTF.

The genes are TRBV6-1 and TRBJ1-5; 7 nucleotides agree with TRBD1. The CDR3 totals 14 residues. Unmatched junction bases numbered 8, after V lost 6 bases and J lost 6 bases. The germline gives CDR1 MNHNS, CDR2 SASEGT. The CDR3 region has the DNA TGTGCCAGCAGCGAGCAGACAGGGCCTCAGCCCCAGCATTTT. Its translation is CASSEQTGPQPQHF.

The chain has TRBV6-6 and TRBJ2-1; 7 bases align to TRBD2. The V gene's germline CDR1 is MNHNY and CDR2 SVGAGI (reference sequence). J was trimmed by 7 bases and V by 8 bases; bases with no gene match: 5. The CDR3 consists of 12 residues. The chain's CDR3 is CASGTNRNEQFF. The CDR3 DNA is TGTGCCAGCGGGACTAATCGGAATGAGCAGTTCTTC.